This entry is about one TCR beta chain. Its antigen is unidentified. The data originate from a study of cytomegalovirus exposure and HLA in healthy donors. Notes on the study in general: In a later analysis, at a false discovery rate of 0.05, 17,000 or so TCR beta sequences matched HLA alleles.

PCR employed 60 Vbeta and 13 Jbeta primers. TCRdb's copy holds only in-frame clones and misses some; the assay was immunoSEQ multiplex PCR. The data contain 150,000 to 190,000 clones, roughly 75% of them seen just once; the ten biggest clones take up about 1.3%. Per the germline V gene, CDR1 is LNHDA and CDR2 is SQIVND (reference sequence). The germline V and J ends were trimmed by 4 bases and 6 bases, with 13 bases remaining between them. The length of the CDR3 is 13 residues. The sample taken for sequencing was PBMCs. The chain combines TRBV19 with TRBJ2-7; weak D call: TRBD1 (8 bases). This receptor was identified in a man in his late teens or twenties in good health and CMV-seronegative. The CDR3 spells CASSNRGGLEQYF. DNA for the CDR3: TGTGCCAGTAGTAACAGGGGGGGCCTCGAGCAGTACTTC.